The 19 T cell receptor beta chains listed next were all sequenced from one sample in a study of blood T cell repertoires in COVID-19 (dated by TCRdb to 2020 to 2022). Library prep was done by the immunoSEQ multiplex PCR assay. TCRdb stores this immuneACCESS table with in-frame sequences only. Part of the clones is absent; in the studies checked, under half of the shortfall reflects unresolved V genes, and no reason is known for the rest. Within this sample are 490,000 or so clones, with around nine tenths of them counted one time only. 1.5% to 2% of the sample goes to the ten largest clones. The sequenced sample consisted of PBMCs or T cells enriched from blood (not recorded which). The receptors were sampled from a woman aged 40 to 49 who had recovered from COVID-19.

The V and J genes are TRBV7-9 and TRBJ1-4; D unclear. The CDR3 runs 16 residues. The germline V gene encodes CDR1 SEHNR and CDR2 FQNEAQ (reference sequence). V lost 5 bases and J 5 bases, leaving 18 bases between the germline ends. This CDR3 is CASSLDTRRRNEKLFF. CDR3 nucleotides: TGTGCCAGCAGCCTTGATACGAGAAGGAGGAATGAAAAACTGTTTTTT.

The rearrangement uses TRBV14 and TRBJ2-7, with D perhaps TRBD1 (6 bases). V lost 1 base to trimming and J lost 0 bases, with 10 bases between them. Germline assignment: CDR1 SGHDN and CDR2 FVKESK. There are 15 residues in the CDR3. DNA for the CDR3: TGTGCCAGCAGCCAAGGGGCAGGGGTCTCCTACGAGCAGTACTTC. It translates to CASSQGAGVSYEQYF. Full variable domain (remainder filled in from reference TRBV14 and TRBJ2-7): EAGVTQFPSHSVIEKGQTVTLRCDPISGHDNLYWYRRVMGKEIKFLLHFVKESKQDESGMPNNRFLAERTGGTYSTLKVQPAELEDSGVYFCASSQGAGVSYEQYFGPGTRLTVT.

In DNA, the CDR3 is TGTGCCAGCAGCTTGTGGGGAGACACCGGGGAGCTGTTTTTT. Amino acid sequence: CASSLWGDTGELFF. This chain connects TRBV5-5 to TRBJ2-2; D is perhaps TRBD2 (5 bases). CDR3 length: 14 residues. V shed 1 base and J shed 3 bases, with 7 bases lying between them. CDR1 is SGHKS, CDR2 YYEKEE, per germline (reference sequence). The full variable domain, in which reference TRBV5-5 and TRBJ2-2 provide the parts outside the CDR3, is DAGVTQSPTHLIKTRGQQVTLRCSPISGHKSVSWYQQVLGQGPQFIFQYYEKEERGRGNFPDRFSARQFPNYSSELNVNALLLGDSALYLCASSLWGDTGELFFGEGSRLTVL.

The rearrangement links TRBV28 to TRBJ1-2; D remains unclear. Trimming shortened V by 4 bases and J by 4 bases, and 19 bases separated the two germline ends. The germline CDR1 and CDR2 sequences are MDHEN and SYDVKM. There are 16 residues in the CDR3. The CDR3 DNA is TGTGCCAGCAGTTCCTCCGTCTCCTTCCCCCGCTATGGCTACACCTTC. Protein sequence: CASSSSVSFPRYGYTF.

In this sample, this clone turned up once. The J gene is TRBJ2-3, the V gene TRBV27; 8 nucleotides agree with TRBD2. The germline V gene has CDR1 MNHEY and CDR2 SMNVEV (reference sequence). With V trimmed by 3 bases and J by 6 bases, 5 bases remained unmatched. This CDR3 spans 14 amino acids. As DNA, the CDR3 is TGTGCCAGCAGTTTTCGGGAGGGCCCGGATACGCAGTATTTT. Amino acid sequence: CASSFREGPDTQYF.

The V and J genes are TRBV7-8 and TRBJ1-5; 8 bases are shared with TRBD1. From germline, CDR1 is SGHVS and CDR2 FQNEAQ. V lost 7 bases and J lost 7; bases outside the gene matches: 9. This CDR3 has 14 residues. CDR3 nucleotides: TGTGCCAGCAACGACAGGGGAGGAGGGCAGCCCCAGCATTTT. Its translation: CASNDRGGGQPQHF.

The V gene is TRBV10-3, the J gene TRBJ2-2; 7 nucleotides align to TRBD1. Trimming at V came to 5 bases and at J to 1 base, leaving 4 bases not matched to a gene. This CDR3 has 15 amino acids. Germline CDR1 ENHRY, CDR2 SYGVKD. The CDR3 nucleotides are TGTGCCATCAGTCCCGGGACAGTGAACACCGGGGAGCTGTTTTTT. Translating it yields CAISPGTVNTGELFF.

This chain uses TRBV14 with TRBJ2-3, with D possibly TRBD1 on 6 matching bases. With 4 bases removed from V and 1 base from J, the gap between germline ends came to 9 bases. From germline, CDR1 is SGHDN and CDR2 FVKESK. The CDR3 extends over 14 amino acids. As DNA, the CDR3 is TGTGCCAGCAGCCGACAGGAACGCACAGATACGCAGTATTTT. The encoded protein is CASSRQERTDTQYF.

The V gene is TRBV4-3, the J gene TRBJ2-7; tentatively, D is TRBD1 (6 bases). V was cut by 1 base and J by 0 bases, with 10 bases left in between. The CDR3 runs 15 residues. CDR1 is LGHNA, CDR2 YSLEER, per germline. The CDR3 nucleotides are TGCGCCAGCAGCCAAGGACAGGAAGTCTCCTACGAGCAGTACTTC. Encoded protein: CASSQGQEVSYEQYF.

The V gene is TRBV5-1, the J gene TRBJ1-2; tentatively, D is TRBD1 (6 bases). Trimming pared 0 bases from V and 8 bases from J, leaving 17 bases between. Germline loops: CDR1 SGHRS, CDR2 YFSETQ. The CDR3 consists of 15 residues. DNA of the CDR3: TGCGCCAGCAGCTTGGGGCGGACAGACGGCCGAGGCTACACCTTC. It is translated as CASSLGRTDGRGYTF.

This rearrangement joins TRBV13 to TRBJ2-3; D remains ambiguous. The V and J ends lost 5 bases and 0 bases respectively, with 6 bases between them. Per the germline V gene, CDR1 is PRHDT and CDR2 is FYEKMQ (reference sequence). The length of the CDR3 is 13 residues. DNA for the CDR3: TGTGCCAGCAGCAAAACTAGCACAGATACGCAGTATTTT. It codes for CASSKTSTDTQYF.

V and J are TRBV5-1 and TRBJ2-7, with TRBD1 matching over 9 bases. Germline loops: CDR1 SGHRS, CDR2 YFSETQ. The CDR3 runs to 14 residues. After removal of 4 bases from V and 4 bases from J, the junction contained 6 bases not matched to a gene. CDR3 in amino acids: CASSPGQGVYEQYF. CDR3 DNA: TGCGCCAGCAGCCCGGGACAGGGTGTATACGAGCAGTACTTC.

This clone was seen only once. This chain links TRBV6-5 with TRBJ2-2; D gene ambiguous. CDR1 is MNHEY, CDR2 SVGAGI, per germline. The CDR3 loop spans 14 amino acids. The V and J ends lost 5 bases and 2 bases respectively, with 9 bases between them. CDR3 nucleotides: TGTGCCAGCAGTACTGCGACTAACACCGGGGAGCTGTTTTTT. Protein sequence: CASSTATNTGELFF.

The rearrangement joins TRBV27 to TRBJ1-6, with a possible D match to TRBD1 (6 bases). The CDR3 is 16 amino acids. Trimming shortened V by 2 bases and J by 5 bases, and 13 bases separated the two germline ends. Germline loops: CDR1 MNHEY, CDR2 SMNVEV (reference sequence). The CDR3 coding sequence is TGTGCCAGCAGTTTAAGGTTTTGGACAGATAATTCACCCCTCCACTTT. Protein product: CASSLRFWTDNSPLHF.

V usage is TRBV5-4 and J usage is TRBJ2-1; tentatively, D is TRBD2 (6 bases). The CDR3 extends over 16 amino acids. From germline, CDR1 is SGHNT and CDR2 YYREEE (reference sequence). Trimming removed 0 bases from V and 3 bases from J, with 13 bases in between. In DNA, the CDR3 is TGTGCCAGCAGCTTGGAGGCCGGGAGTAACTACAATGAGCAGTTCTTC. Translation gives CASSLEAGSNYNEQFF.

This chain uses TRBV5-6 with TRBJ2-7, with 8 bases fitting TRBD1. V lost 5 bases to trimming and J lost 3 bases; unmatched junction nucleotides: 7. The germline V gene has CDR1 SGHDT and CDR2 YYEEEE. The CDR3 loop spans 14 amino acids. CDR3 sequence reads: CASSPRTGYYEQYF. DNA of the CDR3: TGTGCCAGCAGTCCCCGGACAGGGTACTACGAGCAGTACTTC.

This sequence joins TRBV11-2 and TRBJ1-6; no clear D gene. The CDR3 sequence is 17 residues long. Germline lookup yields CDR1 SGHAT and CDR2 FQNNGV. V dropped 2 bases and J dropped 10 bases, with 21 bases sitting between them. Written as DNA, the CDR3 is TGTGCCAGCAGCTTAAATCTCGGGAGCCTCGGTGGGTCACCCCTCCACTTT. Translation: CASSLNLGSLGGSPLHF.

The V call is TRBV3-1 (or the pseudogene TRBV3-2), the J call TRBJ1-1; perhaps TRBD1 as D (5 bases). V lost 1 base and J 7 bases, leaving 13 bases between the germline ends. Per germline, CDR1 LGHDT and CDR2 YNNKEL (reference sequence). The CDR3 covers 14 residues. The CDR3 reads CASSQGGTAIEAFF. The CDR3 nucleotides read TGTGCCAGCAGCCAAGGCGGGACGGCCATTGAAGCTTTCTTT.

This chain uses TRBV6-5 with TRBJ1-2; 8 nucleotides align to TRBD1. J lost 7 bases, V lost 0 bases, and 10 bases had no gene match. This CDR3 contains 16 residues. Germline V gene data show CDR1 as MNHEY and CDR2 as SVGAGI. The CDR3 region has the DNA TGTGCCAGCAGTTACTCGAGGGCAGGGGGCCTTGGTGGCTACACCTTC. It specifies CASSYSRAGGLGGYTF.